A selection of T cell receptor beta chains follows, all from one sample in a study of blood T cell repertoires in COVID-19. Assay: immunoSEQ multiplex PCR; the TCRdb copy retains only in-frame clones and omits some. This table holds roughly 30,000 clones, 70% to 80% found once. Source material: peripheral blood. Receptors were obtained from a woman in her sixties or seventies with acute or convalescent COVID-19. CDR3s include the opening cysteine and the closing phenylalanine or tryptophan. A D gene is named only where the DNA matches it firmly. Rows may omit the clone size; those that give it use once, few, many or a size class.

J: TRBJ1-3
D: -
V: TRBV7-2
size: -
DNA: TGTGCCAGCACTAAGGGGGACGGAAACACCATATATTTT
CDR3: CASTKGDGNTIYF

J: TRBJ2-2
D: TRBD1
V: TRBV11-2
size: few
DNA: TGTGCCAGCAGCCTAGGGGGCTGGGGCACCGGGGAGCTGTTTTTT
CDR3: CASSLGGWGTGELFF

J: TRBJ2-5
D: -
V: TRBV3-1/TRBV3-2
size: -
DNA: TGTGCCAGCAGCCAAGATGGGTATGCGGGGACCCAGTACTTC
CDR3: CASSQDGYAGTQYF

J: TRBJ1-1
D: TRBD1
V: TRBV6-1
size: -
DNA: TGTGCCAGCAGCACCACAGGGGTTTACACTGAAGCTTTCTTT
CDR3: CASSTTGVYTEAFF

J: TRBJ1-2
D: TRBD1
V: TRBV5-8
size: -
DNA: TGTGCCAGCAGCTTGGGGACAGGGTATGGCTACACCTTC
CDR3: CASSLGTGYGYTF

J: TRBJ1-4
D: TRBD1
V: TRBV7-9
size: few
DNA: TGTGCCAGCAGCTTCCCCGTGGGACAGTATTATGAAAAACTGTTTTTT
CDR3: CASSFPVGQYYEKLFF

J: TRBJ2-3
D: TRBD2
V: TRBV18
size: few
DNA: TGTGCCAGCTCACGAACCCCGGGACTAGCCGCCGGAGATACGCAGTATTTT
CDR3: CASSRTPGLAAGDTQYF

J: TRBJ1-3
D: -
V: TRBV18
size: -
DNA: TGTGCCAGCTCACCGAGCCGAGAGGCCGGAAACACCATATATTTT
CDR3: CASSPSREAGNTIYF

J: TRBJ2-3
D: -
V: TRBV20-1
size: -
DNA: TGCAGTGCTAGTGATGGCGGGGGCACAGATACGCAGTATTTT
CDR3: CSASDGGGTDTQYF

J: TRBJ2-5
D: -
V: TRBV29-1
size: -
DNA: TGCAGCGTCATAACAGAGGGCGCGCGTCAAGAGACCCAGTACTTC
CDR3: CSVITEGARQETQYF

J: TRBJ2-5
D: TRBD1
V: TRBV6-2/TRBV6-3
size: -
DNA: TGTGCCAGCAGCGACCGGGACAGCAAAGAGACCCAGTACTTC
CDR3: CASSDRDSKETQYF

J: TRBJ1-3
D: -
V: TRBV3-1/TRBV3-2
size: -
DNA: TGTGCCAGCAGCCAAGACCTTATAGGGGTCTCTGGAAACACCATATATTTT
CDR3: CASSQDLIGVSGNTIYF

J: TRBJ1-1
D: -
V: TRBV5-6
size: -
DNA: TGTGCCAGCAGCTCTGGGGGGACTGAAGCTTTCTTT
CDR3: CASSSGGTEAFF

J: TRBJ1-1
D: TRBD1
V: TRBV27
size: -
DNA: TGTGCCAGCAGTTTAGCACAGGGGATCGAAGCTTTCTTT
CDR3: CASSLAQGIEAFF

J: TRBJ1-2
D: -
V: TRBV28
size: -
DNA: TGTGCCAGCAGCCCGTCGAACTATGGCTACACCTTC
CDR3: CASSPSNYGYTF

J: TRBJ1-5
D: -
V: TRBV7-2
size: -
DNA: TGTGCCAGCAGCTTATCGGGGATTAGCAATCAGCCCCAGCATTTT
CDR3: CASSLSGISNQPQHF

J: TRBJ1-4
D: TRBD1
V: TRBV19
size: few
DNA: TGTGCCAGTAGTGCGTCCGGGACAGGGGTCGAAAAACTGTTTTTT
CDR3: CASSASGTGVEKLFF

J: TRBJ2-2
D: TRBD2
V: TRBV4-1
size: -
DNA: TGCGCCAGCAGCCAAGACGGGATTGGCGGGGGGGATACCGGGGAGCTGTTTTTT
CDR3: CASSQDGIGGGDTGELFF

J: TRBJ1-1
D: -
V: TRBV12-5
size: -
DNA: TGTGCTAGTCCTGGTGAGGGCCACACTGAAGCTTTCTTT
CDR3: CASPGEGHTEAFF

J: TRBJ2-5
D: TRBD2
V: TRBV3-1/TRBV3-2
size: -
DNA: TGTGCCAGCAGCCTTGGACTAGCGGGGGCCCAAGAGACCCAGTACTTC
CDR3: CASSLGLAGAQETQYF

J: TRBJ1-1
D: -
V: TRBV9
size: -
DNA: TGTGCCAGCAGCGTAGGATGGGGGGGCGAAGTGAACACTGAAGCTTTCTTT
CDR3: CASSVGWGGEVNTEAFF

J: TRBJ2-7
D: -
V: TRBV11-2
size: -
DNA: TGTGCCAGCAGCCCCTACTACGAGCAGTACTTC
CDR3: CASSPYYEQYF

J: TRBJ1-2
D: TRBD1
V: TRBV2
size: once
DNA: TGTGCCAGCAGTAGGGACCCGGCAAAGACAGGGGGAGCAGATGGCTACACCTTC
CDR3: CASSRDPAKTGGADGYTF

J: TRBJ1-6
D: TRBD1
V: TRBV30
size: -
DNA: TGTGCCTGGAGTACCCCTGACAGGGTAAATTCACCCCTCCACTTT
CDR3: CAWSTPDRVNSPLHF

J: TRBJ1-2
D: -
V: TRBV5-5
size: -
DNA: TGTGCCAGCAGCCCGGACGGACTCGGGGGCTACACCTTC
CDR3: CASSPDGLGGYTF

J: TRBJ2-5
D: -
V: TRBV19
size: -
DNA: TGTGCCAGTAGTACGATGGGTCGGCGTAGCGGTCAAGAGACCCAGTACTTC
CDR3: CASSTMGRRSGQETQYF

J: TRBJ1-4
D: TRBD1
V: TRBV28
size: -
DNA: TGTGCCAGCAGTTTTGGCGACAGGGGACGAAAACTGTTTTTT
CDR3: CASSFGDRGRKLFF

J: TRBJ1-2
D: -
V: TRBV6-5
size: -
DNA: TGTGCCAGCATTCAACAGGGCGCTAACTATGGCTACACCTTC
CDR3: CASIQQGANYGYTF

J: TRBJ2-5
D: -
V: TRBV19
size: -
DNA: TGTGCCAGTAGTATAGGGTCTAACCAAGAGACCCAGTACTTC
CDR3: CASSIGSNQETQYF

J: TRBJ1-6
D: -
V: TRBV19
size: -
DNA: TGTGCCAGTAGTAGCGGCTTGCCAAACTATAATTCACCCCTCCACTTT
CDR3: CASSSGLPNYNSPLHF

J: TRBJ2-3
D: TRBD2
V: TRBV11-3
size: -
DNA: TGTGCCAGCAGCTACCGATCTAGCGGGGGGGCCTCAGATACGCAGTATTTT
CDR3: CASSYRSSGGASDTQYF

J: TRBJ2-3
D: TRBD2
V: TRBV6-6
size: -
DNA: TGTGCCAGCAGTTTGGCCGGGTTAGCGGGGGATACGCAGTATTTT
CDR3: CASSLAGLAGDTQYF

J: TRBJ2-7
D: TRBD2
V: TRBV7-2
size: -
DNA: TGTGCCAGCAGATCCCAGGTGGGGACTAGTCCCTACGAGCAGTACTTC
CDR3: CASRSQVGTSPYEQYF

J: TRBJ2-2
D: -
V: TRBV19
size: -
DNA: TGTGCCAGTAAGACACCGAACACCGGGGAGCTGTTTTTT
CDR3: CASKTPNTGELFF

J: TRBJ1-2
D: TRBD1
V: TRBV19
size: medium-sized
DNA: TGTGCCAGTAGTATAAGTGGCGCAGGGGGCGGCTATGGCTACACCTTC
CDR3: CASSISGAGGGYGYTF

J: TRBJ2-7
D: TRBD1
V: TRBV11-1
size: -
DNA: TGTGCCAGCAGCACACCGACAGGGCTCTCCTACGAGCAGTACTTC
CDR3: CASSTPTGLSYEQYF

J: TRBJ1-6
D: -
V: TRBV3-1/TRBV3-2
size: -
DNA: TGTGCCAGCAGCCAAGCCGCAGGGGTTGGTTCACCCCTCCACTTT
CDR3: CASSQAAGVGSPLHF

J: TRBJ1-1
D: -
V: TRBV12-3/TRBV12-4
size: -
DNA: TGTGCCAGCAGTCGACAGGTGAACACTGAAGCTTTCTTT
CDR3: CASSRQVNTEAFF

J: TRBJ1-3
D: TRBD1
V: TRBV7-3
size: -
DNA: TGTGCCAGCAGCCGACAGGGGGAGGTTGGAAACACCATATATTTT
CDR3: CASSRQGEVGNTIYF

J: TRBJ2-3
D: -
V: TRBV5-1
size: -
DNA: TGCGCCAGCAGTCCCGGACAGCTCTCCTACACAGATACGCAGTATTTT
CDR3: CASSPGQLSYTDTQYF

J: TRBJ2-7
D: -
V: TRBV7-9
size: once
DNA: TGTGCCAGCAGCTTACTAGACTACGAGCAGTACTTC
CDR3: CASSLLDYEQYF

J: TRBJ1-1
D: TRBD1
V: TRBV5-1
size: once
DNA: TGCGCCAGCGGCCGGACAGGGGGCTTGAACACTGAAGCTTTCTTT
CDR3: CASGRTGGLNTEAFF

J: TRBJ1-5
D: -
V: TRBV19
size: -
DNA: TGTGCCAGTAGTAATAATCAGGGAAACCAGCCCCAGCATTTT
CDR3: CASSNNQGNQPQHF

J: TRBJ2-3
D: TRBD2
V: TRBV10-3
size: once
DNA: TGTGCCATCAAGACTAGCGGGGGTCAAACGAATACGCAGTATTTT
CDR3: CAIKTSGGQTNTQYF

J: TRBJ1-6
D: -
V: TRBV14
size: -
DNA: TGTGCCAGCAGCCAAGGGGCGGGCAGGGGTTATTCACCCCTCCACTTT
CDR3: CASSQGAGRGYSPLHF

J: TRBJ2-6
D: TRBD1
V: TRBV5-1
size: once
DNA: TGCGCCAGCAGCTTACGGACAGGTCTCTCTGGGGCCAACGTCCTGACTTTC
CDR3: CASSLRTGLSGANVLTF

J: TRBJ2-7
D: -
V: TRBV2
size: -
DNA: TGTGCCAGCAGTCTCCGGGACATCTACGAGCAGTACTTC
CDR3: CASSLRDIYEQYF

J: TRBJ2-1
D: TRBD1
V: TRBV3-1/TRBV3-2
size: -
DNA: TGTGCCAGCAGCCAAGATAGCGGACAGGGGGACAATGAGCAGTTCTTC
CDR3: CASSQDSGQGDNEQFF

J: TRBJ2-5
D: TRBD2
V: TRBV19
size: few
DNA: TGTGCCAGTAGTATGGTGGCGGGGGGGCTGGAGACCCAGTACTTC
CDR3: CASSMVAGGLETQYF

J: TRBJ2-2
D: -
V: TRBV27
size: once
DNA: TGTGCCAGCCGACCGCGGGCAACCGGGGAGCTGTTTTTT
CDR3: CASRPRATGELFF

J: TRBJ1-5
D: TRBD1
V: TRBV10-3
size: -
DNA: TGTGCCATCAGACCAGGGGGCGGCAATCAGCCCCAGCATTTT
CDR3: CAIRPGGGNQPQHF

J: TRBJ1-2
D: TRBD1
V: TRBV7-9
size: -
DNA: TGTGCCAGCAGCGCTTCACGGGACAGGGGGAGTGGCTACACCTTC
CDR3: CASSASRDRGSGYTF

J: TRBJ1-5
D: TRBD1
V: TRBV3-1/TRBV3-2
size: few
DNA: TGTGCCAGCAGCCACACAGGGGGCGGCAATCAGCCCCAGCATTTT
CDR3: CASSHTGGGNQPQHF

J: TRBJ2-7
D: -
V: TRBV9
size: -
DNA: TGTGCCAGCAGCGCGACCGGGACAACGAACGAGCAGTACTTC
CDR3: CASSATGTTNEQYF

J: TRBJ2-2
D: -
V: TRBV19
size: few
DNA: TGTGCCAGTAGTATAGATCCGGGCCACAGGGGGGAGCTGTTTTTT
CDR3: CASSIDPGHRGELFF

J: TRBJ1-5
D: -
V: TRBV4-1
size: -
DNA: TGCGCCAGCAACCCCTGGGCAGATAGCAATCAGCCCCAGCATTTT
CDR3: CASNPWADSNQPQHF

J: TRBJ1-1
D: TRBD1
V: TRBV27
size: -
DNA: TGTGCCAGCAGCAATAGACAGGGGTTGAGGGCTTTCTTT
CDR3: CASSNRQGLRAFF